These T cell receptor beta chains were read from a single sample in a study of chronic HIV infection and antiretroviral therapy. MiXCR, applied by TCRdb to the 5' RACE reads, yields one record per CDR3 protein. The data show tens of thousands of distinct CDR3 sequences, with around 8.7% seen just once and roughly 2.6% held by the top ten. What was sequenced was peripheral blood. The receptors stem from an adult who had HIV and had not received antiretroviral therapy, or was an uninfected healthy control (not recorded which). Each CDR3 is given with its conserved first and last residue. Fields, in order: J gene, clone size, D gene, V gene, CDR3 protein, CDR3 DNA. A D gene is named only where the DNA matches it firmly. Clone sizes are given selectively: once, few, many, or a class where the clone is expanded.

TRBJ2-1	-	-	TRBV29-1	CSVVGVEGIYNEQFF	TGCAGCGTTGTTGGTGTAGAGGGGATCTACAATGAGCAGTTCTTC
TRBJ2-7	medium-sized	-	TRBV4-2	CASSQGSGGEQYF	TGTGCCAGCAGCCAAGGGTCTGGAGGCGAGCAGTACTTC
TRBJ1-6	many	TRBD1	TRBV20-1	CSASRVGTGGHNSPLHF	TGCAGTGCTAGTCGAGTCGGGACAGGGGGCCACAATTCACCCCTCCACTTT
TRBJ2-2	many	TRBD2	TRBV29-1	CSVTGTSSTGELFF	TGCAGCGTTACCGGGACTAGCAGCACCGGGGAGCTGTTTTTT
TRBJ2-2	medium-sized	-	TRBV4-2	CASSQGLIGELFF	TGTGCCAGCAGCCAAGGGTTGATCGGGGAGCTGTTTTTT
TRBJ2-5	-	TRBD2	TRBV5-1	CASSSGTSGQETQYF	TGCGCCAGCAGCTCCGGGACTAGCGGACAAGAGACCCAGTACTTC
TRBJ2-3	many	TRBD2	TRBV7-2	CASSLGKGTSGRALDTQYF	TGTGCCAGCAGCTTAGGAAAGGGAACTAGCGGGAGGGCCTTAGATACGCAGTATTTT
TRBJ1-1	few	TRBD1	TRBV5-1	CASSARTGPNTEAFF	TGCGCCAGCAGCGCCCGGACAGGGCCGAACACTGAAGCTTTCTTT
TRBJ2-3	many	TRBD2	TRBV4-2	CASSPPAGGMTDTQYF	TGTGCCAGCAGCCCCCCAGCGGGAGGCATGACAGATACGCAGTATTTT
TRBJ1-2	few	TRBD1	TRBV7-9	CASSSSGTANYGYTF	TGTGCCAGCAGCTCCTCCGGGACAGCTAACTATGGCTACACCTTC
TRBJ2-3	few	TRBD2	TRBV28	CASSLWSPRLAADTQYF	TGTGCCAGCAGTTTATGGTCCCCTCGACTAGCCGCAGATACGCAGTATTTT
TRBJ1-1	few	-	TRBV12-3/TRBV12-4	CASSPLRGNTEAFF	TGTGCCAGCAGCCCCTTAAGGGGGAACACTGAAGCTTTCTTT
TRBJ1-4	-	-	TRBV7-2	CASSLVDGREKLFF	TGTGCCAGCAGCTTAGTCGACGGGAGGGAAAAACTGTTTTTT
TRBJ2-7	-	TRBD2	TRBV5-1	CASSFSGGPYEQCF	TGCGCCAGCAGCTTTTCGGGAGGCCCCTACGAGCAGTGCTTC
TRBJ2-2	few	-	TRBV24-1	CATSDEWELFF	TGTGCCACCAGTGATGAATGGGAGCTGTTTTTT
TRBJ2-3	many	TRBD2	TRBV4-2	CASSQDRKREVSDTQYF	TGTGCCAGCAGCCAAGATCGAAAGCGGGAGGTATCAGATACGCAGTATTTT
TRBJ2-5	few	-	TRBV7-3	CASSLRGHRGGETQYF	TGTGCCAGCAGCTTAAGGGGACACCGAGGTGGAGAGACCCAGTACTTC
TRBJ2-2	-	-	TRBV6-2/TRBV6-3	CASSSFTANTGELFF	TGTGCCAGCAGTTCTTTTACAGCGAACACCGGGGAGCTGTTTTTT
TRBJ2-7	few	-	TRBV28	CASTSGGQGGYEQYF	TGTGCCAGCACCTCCGGAGGGCAGGGCGGATACGAGCAGTACTTC
TRBJ2-1	many	TRBD2	TRBV24-1	CATSVGASGMIYNEQFF	TGTGCCACCAGTGTTGGGGCTAGCGGGATGATCTACAATGAGCAGTTCTTC
TRBJ1-4	few	-	TRBV27	CASSLSPGDDEKLFF	TGTGCCAGCAGTTTATCTCCAGGGGACGATGAAAAACTGTTTTTT
TRBJ1-1	many	-	TRBV5-1	CASSLDGQLNTEAFF	TGCGCCAGCAGCTTGGATGGGCAGTTGAACACTGAAGCTTTCTTT
TRBJ2-1	few	-	TRBV9	CASSVDHTPGDEQFF	TGTGCCAGCAGCGTCGATCACACTCCCGGGGATGAGCAGTTCTTC
TRBJ2-1	many	-	TRBV27	CASSRNGEQFF	TGTGCCAGCAGTCGAAATGGTGAGCAGTTCTTC
TRBJ2-5	many	TRBD2	TRBV4-3	CASSQVLAGETQYF	TGCGCCAGCAGCCAAGTACTAGCGGGCGAGACCCAGTACTTC
TRBJ2-1	-	-	TRBV29-1	CSVVGGGEQFF	TGCAGCGTTGTGGGGGGTGGTGAGCAGTTCTTC